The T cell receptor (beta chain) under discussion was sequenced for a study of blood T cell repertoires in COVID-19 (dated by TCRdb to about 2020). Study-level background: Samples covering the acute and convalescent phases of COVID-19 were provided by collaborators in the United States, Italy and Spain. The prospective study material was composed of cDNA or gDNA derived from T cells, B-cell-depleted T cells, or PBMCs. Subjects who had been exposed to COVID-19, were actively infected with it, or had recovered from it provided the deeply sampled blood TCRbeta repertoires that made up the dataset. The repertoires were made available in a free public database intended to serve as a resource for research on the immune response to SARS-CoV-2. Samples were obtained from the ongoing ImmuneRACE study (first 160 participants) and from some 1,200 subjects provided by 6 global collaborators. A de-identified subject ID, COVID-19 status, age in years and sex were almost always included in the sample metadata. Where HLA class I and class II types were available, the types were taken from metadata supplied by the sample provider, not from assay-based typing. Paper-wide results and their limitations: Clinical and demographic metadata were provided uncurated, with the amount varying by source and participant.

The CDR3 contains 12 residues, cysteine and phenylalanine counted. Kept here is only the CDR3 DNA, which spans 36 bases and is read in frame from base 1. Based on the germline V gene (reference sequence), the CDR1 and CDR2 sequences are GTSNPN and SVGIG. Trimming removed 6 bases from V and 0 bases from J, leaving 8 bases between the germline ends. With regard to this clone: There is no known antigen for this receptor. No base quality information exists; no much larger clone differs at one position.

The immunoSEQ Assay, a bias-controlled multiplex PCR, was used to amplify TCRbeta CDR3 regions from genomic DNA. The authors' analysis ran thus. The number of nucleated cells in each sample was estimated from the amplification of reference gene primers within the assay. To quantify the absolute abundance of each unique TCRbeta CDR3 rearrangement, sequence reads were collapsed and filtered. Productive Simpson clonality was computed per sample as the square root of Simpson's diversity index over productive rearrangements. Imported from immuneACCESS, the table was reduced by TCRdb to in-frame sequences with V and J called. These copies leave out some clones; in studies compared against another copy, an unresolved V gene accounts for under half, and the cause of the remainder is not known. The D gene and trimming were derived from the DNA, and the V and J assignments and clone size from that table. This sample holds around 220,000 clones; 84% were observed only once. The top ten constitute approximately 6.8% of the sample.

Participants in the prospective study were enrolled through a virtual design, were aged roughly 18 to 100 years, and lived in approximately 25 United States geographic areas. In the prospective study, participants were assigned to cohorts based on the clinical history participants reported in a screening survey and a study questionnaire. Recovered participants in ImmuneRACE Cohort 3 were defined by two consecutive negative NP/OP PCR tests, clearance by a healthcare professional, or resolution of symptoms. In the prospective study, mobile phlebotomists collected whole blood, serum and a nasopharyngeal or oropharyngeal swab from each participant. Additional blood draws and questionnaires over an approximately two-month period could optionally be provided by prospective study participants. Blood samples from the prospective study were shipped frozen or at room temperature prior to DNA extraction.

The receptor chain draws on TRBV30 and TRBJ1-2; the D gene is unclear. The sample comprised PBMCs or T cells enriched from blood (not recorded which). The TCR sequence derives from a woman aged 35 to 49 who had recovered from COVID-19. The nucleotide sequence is TGTGCCTGTACGGTAGCTAACTATGGCTACACCTTC. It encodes CACTVANYGYTF.